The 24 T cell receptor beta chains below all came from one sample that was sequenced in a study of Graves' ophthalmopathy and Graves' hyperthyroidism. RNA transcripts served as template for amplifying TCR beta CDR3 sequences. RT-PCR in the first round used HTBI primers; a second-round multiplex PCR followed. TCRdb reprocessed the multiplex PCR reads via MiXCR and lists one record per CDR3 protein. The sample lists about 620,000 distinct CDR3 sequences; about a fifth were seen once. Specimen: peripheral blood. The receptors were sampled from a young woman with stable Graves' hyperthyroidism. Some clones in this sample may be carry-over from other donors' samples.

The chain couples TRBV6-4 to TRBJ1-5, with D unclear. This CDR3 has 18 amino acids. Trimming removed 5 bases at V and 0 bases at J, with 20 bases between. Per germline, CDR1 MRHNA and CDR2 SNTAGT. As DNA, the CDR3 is TGTGCCAGCAGTCTTGAAGGTCAGTGGGGTTCTAGCAATCAGCCCCAGCATTTT. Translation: CASSLEGQWGSSNQPQHF.

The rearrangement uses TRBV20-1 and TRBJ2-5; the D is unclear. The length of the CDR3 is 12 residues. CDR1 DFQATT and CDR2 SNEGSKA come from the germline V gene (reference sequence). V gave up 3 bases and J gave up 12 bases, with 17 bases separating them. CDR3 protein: CSARHGPPFEYF. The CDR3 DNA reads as TGCAGTGCTAGGCATGGTCCCCCCTTTGAGTACTTC.

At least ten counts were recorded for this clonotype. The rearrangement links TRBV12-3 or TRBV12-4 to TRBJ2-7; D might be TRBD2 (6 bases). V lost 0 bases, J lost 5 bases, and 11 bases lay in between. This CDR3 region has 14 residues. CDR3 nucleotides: TGTGCCAGCAGTTTAGCAACTAGCATCCACGAGCAGTACTTC. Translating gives CASSLATSIHEQYF.

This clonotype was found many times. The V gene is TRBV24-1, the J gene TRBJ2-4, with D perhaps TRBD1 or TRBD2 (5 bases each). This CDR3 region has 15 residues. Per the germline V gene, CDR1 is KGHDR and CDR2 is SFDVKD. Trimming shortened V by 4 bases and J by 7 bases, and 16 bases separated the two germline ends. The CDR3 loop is CATSETGRTVNIQYF. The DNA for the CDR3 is TGTGCCACCAGTGAAACGGGACGGACCGTGAACATTCAGTACTTC.

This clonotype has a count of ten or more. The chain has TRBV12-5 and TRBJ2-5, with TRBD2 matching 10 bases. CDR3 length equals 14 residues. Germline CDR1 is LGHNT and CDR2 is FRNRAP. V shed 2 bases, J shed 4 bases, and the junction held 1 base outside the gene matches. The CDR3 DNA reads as TGTGCTAGTGGTTTGAGCGGGGGGGGAGAGACCCAGTACTTC. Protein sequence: CASGLSGGGETQYF.

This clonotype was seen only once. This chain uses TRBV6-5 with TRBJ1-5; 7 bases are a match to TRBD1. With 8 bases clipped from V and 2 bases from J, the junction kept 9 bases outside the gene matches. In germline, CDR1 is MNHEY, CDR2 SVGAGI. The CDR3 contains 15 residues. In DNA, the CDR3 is TGTGCCAGCCGATACAGGGGCTGGCGCAATCAGCCCCAGCATTTT. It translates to CASRYRGWRNQPQHF.

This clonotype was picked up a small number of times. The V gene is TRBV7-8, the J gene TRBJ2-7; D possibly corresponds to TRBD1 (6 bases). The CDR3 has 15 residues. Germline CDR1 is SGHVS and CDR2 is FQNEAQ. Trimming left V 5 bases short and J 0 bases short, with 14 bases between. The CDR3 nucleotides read TGTGCCAGCAGCACACTACAGGGTAGCTCCTACGAGCAGTACTTC. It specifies CASSTLQGSSYEQYF.

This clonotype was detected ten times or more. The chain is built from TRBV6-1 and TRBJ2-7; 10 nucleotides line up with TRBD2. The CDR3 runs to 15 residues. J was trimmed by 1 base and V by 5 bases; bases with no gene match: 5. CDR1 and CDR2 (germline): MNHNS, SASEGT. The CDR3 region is CASSPLAGVSYEQYF. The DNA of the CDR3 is TGTGCCAGCAGTCCCCTAGCGGGAGTATCCTACGAGCAGTACTTC.

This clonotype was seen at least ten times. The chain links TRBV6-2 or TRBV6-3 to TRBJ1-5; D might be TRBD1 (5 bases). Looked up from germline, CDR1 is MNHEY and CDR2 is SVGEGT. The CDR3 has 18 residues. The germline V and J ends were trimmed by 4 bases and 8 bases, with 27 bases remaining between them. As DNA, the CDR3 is TGTGCCAGCAGTTGCCCGGGACCGCCCGGGGGTGGCGCAGAGCCCCAGCATTTT. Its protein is CASSCPGPPGGGAEPQHF.

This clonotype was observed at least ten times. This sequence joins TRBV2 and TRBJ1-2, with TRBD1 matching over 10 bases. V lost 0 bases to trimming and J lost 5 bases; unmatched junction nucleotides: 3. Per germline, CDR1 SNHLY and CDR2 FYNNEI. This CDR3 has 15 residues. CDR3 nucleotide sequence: TGTGCCAGCAGTGAAGCCGGACAGGGGGTATATGGCTACACCTTC. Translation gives CASSEAGQGVYGYTF.

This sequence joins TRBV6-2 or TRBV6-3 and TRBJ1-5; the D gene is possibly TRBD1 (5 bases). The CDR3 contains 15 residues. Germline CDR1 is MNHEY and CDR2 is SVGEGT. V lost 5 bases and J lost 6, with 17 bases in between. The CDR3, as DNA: TGTGCCAGCAGTGAGTTGACACGGGGCGGTCAGCCCCAGCATTTT. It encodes CASSELTRGGQPQHF.

The CDR3: CSARETYNQPQHF. For the CDR3, the DNA is TGCAGTGCTAGAGAGACCTACAATCAGCCCCAGCATTTT. This chain links TRBV20-1 with TRBJ1-5; D is undetermined. Germline V lookup: CDR1 DFQATT, CDR2 SNEGSKA (reference sequence). V shed 0 bases and J shed 3 bases, with 6 bases lying between them. This CDR3 is 13 amino acids long.

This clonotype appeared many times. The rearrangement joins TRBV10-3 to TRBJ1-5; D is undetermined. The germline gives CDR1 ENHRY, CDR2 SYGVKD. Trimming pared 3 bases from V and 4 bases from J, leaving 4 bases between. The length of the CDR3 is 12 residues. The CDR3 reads CAISDGNQPQHF. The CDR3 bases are TGTGCCATCAGTGACGGTAATCAGCCCCAGCATTTT.

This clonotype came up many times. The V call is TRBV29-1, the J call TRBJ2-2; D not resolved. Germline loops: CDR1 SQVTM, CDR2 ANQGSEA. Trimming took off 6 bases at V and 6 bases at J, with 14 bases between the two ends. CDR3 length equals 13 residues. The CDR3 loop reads CSVGPVLSGELFF. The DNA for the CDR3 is TGCAGCGTCGGACCCGTTTTGTCCGGGGAGCTGTTTTTT.

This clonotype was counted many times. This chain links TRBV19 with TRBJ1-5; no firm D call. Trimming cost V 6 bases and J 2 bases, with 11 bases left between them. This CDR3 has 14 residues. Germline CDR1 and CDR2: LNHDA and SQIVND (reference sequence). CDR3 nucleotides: TGTGCCAGTAGACCGGTTTCAGGCAATCAGCCCCAGCATTTT. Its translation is CASRPVSGNQPQHF.

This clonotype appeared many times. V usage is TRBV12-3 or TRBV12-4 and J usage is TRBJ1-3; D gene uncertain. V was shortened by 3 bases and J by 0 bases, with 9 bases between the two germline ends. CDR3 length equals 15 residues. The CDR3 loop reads CASSFGRYSGNTIYF. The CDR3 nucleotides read TGTGCCAGCAGTTTTGGTCGGTACTCTGGAAACACCATATATTTT.

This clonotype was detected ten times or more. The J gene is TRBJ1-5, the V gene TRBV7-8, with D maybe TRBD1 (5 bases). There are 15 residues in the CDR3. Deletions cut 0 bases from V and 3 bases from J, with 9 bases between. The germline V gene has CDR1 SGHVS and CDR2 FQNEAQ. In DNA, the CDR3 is TGTGCCAGCAGCTTAGCGCAGGGCCACAATCAGCCCCAGCATTTT. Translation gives CASSLAQGHNQPQHF.

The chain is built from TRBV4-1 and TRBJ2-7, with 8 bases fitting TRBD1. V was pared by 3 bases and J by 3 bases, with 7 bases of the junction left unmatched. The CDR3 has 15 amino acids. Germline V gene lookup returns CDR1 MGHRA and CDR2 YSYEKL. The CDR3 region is CASSHVSTGGYEQYF. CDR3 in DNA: TGCGCCAGCAGCCACGTATCCACAGGGGGCTACGAGCAGTACTTC.

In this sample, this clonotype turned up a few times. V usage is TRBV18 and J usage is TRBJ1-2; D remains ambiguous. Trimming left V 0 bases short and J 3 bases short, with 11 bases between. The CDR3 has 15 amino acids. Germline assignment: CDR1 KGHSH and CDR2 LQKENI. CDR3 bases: TGTGCCAGCTCACCACCGCTCGTTTCAGACTATGGCTACACCTTC. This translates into CASSPPLVSDYGYTF.

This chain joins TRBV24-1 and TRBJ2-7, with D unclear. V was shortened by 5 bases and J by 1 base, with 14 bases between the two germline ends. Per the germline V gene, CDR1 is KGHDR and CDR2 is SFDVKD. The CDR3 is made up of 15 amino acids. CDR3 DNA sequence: TGTGCCACCAGTGCCTCCGGGTCTTTTTCCTACGAGCAGTACTTC. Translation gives CATSASGSFSYEQYF.

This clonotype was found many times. The CDR3 DNA follows: TGTGCCAGCAGTTTCAGGACAGGGGGCCTCAATCAGCCCCAGCATTTT. It encodes CASSFRTGGLNQPQHF. This chain connects TRBV28 to TRBJ1-5; the match to TRBD1 covers 11 bases. The junction had 4 bases not matched to a gene; V was cut back by 3 bases and J by 3 bases. Germline CDR1 is MDHEN and CDR2 is SYDVKM. CDR3 length: 16 residues.

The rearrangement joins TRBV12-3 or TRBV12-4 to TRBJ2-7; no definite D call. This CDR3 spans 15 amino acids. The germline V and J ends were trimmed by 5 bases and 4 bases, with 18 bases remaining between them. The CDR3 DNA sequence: TGTGCCAGCAGTCCAGAGGACGCTTATCTATACGAGCAGTACTTC. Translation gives CASSPEDAYLYEQYF.

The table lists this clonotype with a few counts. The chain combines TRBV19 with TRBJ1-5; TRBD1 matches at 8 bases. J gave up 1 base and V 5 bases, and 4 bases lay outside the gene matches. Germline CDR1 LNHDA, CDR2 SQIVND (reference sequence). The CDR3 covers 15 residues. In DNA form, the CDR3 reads TGTGCCAGTAGTGGATACAGGGGGAGCAATCAGCCCCAGCATTTT. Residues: CASSGYRGSNQPQHF.

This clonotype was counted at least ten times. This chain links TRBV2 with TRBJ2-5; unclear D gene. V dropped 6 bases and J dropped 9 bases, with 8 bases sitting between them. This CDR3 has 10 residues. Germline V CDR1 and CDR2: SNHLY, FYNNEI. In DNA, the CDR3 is TGTGCCAGCAGGCAAAGGGCCCAGTACTTC. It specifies CASRQRAQYF.